This is a list of T cell receptor beta chains from one sample in a study of control samples from healthy donors and cancer patients. Clones were sequenced by immunoSEQ multiplex PCR, and TCRdb holds only the in-frame ones, with some missing. The table includes approximately 46,000 clones, around nine tenths detected once. Sequencing was done on a sample of PBMCs. These TCRs come from a man aged 25 to 45 with colorectal cancer. Both conserved end residues are part of each CDR3. The order of the fields is V gene, D gene, J gene, clone size, CDR3 DNA, CDR3 protein. A D gene is named only where the DNA matches it firmly. For some rows the clone size is stated as once, few or many, or as a class when expanded; others skip it.

>TRBV6-6|.|TRBJ2-1|.
TGTGCCAGCAGTTACCTGGGGGTTTACAATGAGCAGTTCTTC
CASSYLGVYNEQFF
>TRBV6-2/TRBV6-3|.|TRBJ2-3|.
TGTGCCAGCAGTTACTCAAGGGGCCCGGGTCCCACAGATACGCAGTATTTT
CASSYSRGPGPTDTQYF
>TRBV10-2|TRBD1|TRBJ1-3|few
TGCGCCAGCAGTTCGGGACAGGGAAACACCATATATTTT
CASSSGQGNTIYF
>TRBV28|.|TRBJ1-5|.
TGTGCCAGCAGTTTGGCCTGGGGTCAGCCCCAGCATTTT
CASSLAWGQPQHF
>TRBV6-5|.|TRBJ1-3|.
TGTGCCACCTTCGAGGGAAACACCATATATTTT
CATFEGNTIYF
>TRBV27|TRBD1|TRBJ1-1|.
TGTGCCAGCAGTTTGGACAGGGGGGTGAACACTGAAGCTTTCTTT
CASSLDRGVNTEAFF
>TRBV19|.|TRBJ1-1|.
TGTGCCAGTACCCAGACAGGAATGAACACTGAAGCTTTCTTT
CASTQTGMNTEAFF
>TRBV5-1|.|TRBJ1-1|.
TGCGCCAGCAGCCGACCGACAGGCCAAGCCGAAGCTTTCTTT
CASSRPTGQAEAFF
>TRBV2|.|TRBJ1-1|.
TGTGCCCTTTTCCGCCGCCAGGGATTGAACACTGAAGCTTTCTTT
CALFRRQGLNTEAFF
>TRBV5-1|TRBD1|TRBJ1-1|.
TGCGCCAGCAGCGTGGGACAGGCCGACACTGAAGCTTTCTTT
CASSVGQADTEAFF
>TRBV19|TRBD2|TRBJ2-5|.
TGTGCCAGTAGTATCAAGCGGGGGGGCTACGTGACCCAGTACTTC
CASSIKRGGYVTQYF
>TRBV19|.|TRBJ1-5|.
TGTGCCAGTAGTATAGGGGGGGTTGGCAATCAGCCCCAGCATTTT
CASSIGGVGNQPQHF
>TRBV29-1|TRBD1|TRBJ1-4|.
TGCAGCGTTGTAGGGACAGATGCAACTAATGAAAAACTGTTTTTT
CSVVGTDATNEKLFF
>TRBV28|.|TRBJ1-5|.
TGTGCCAGCAGTTTTGTCAGGAGCGCTTATAGCAATCAGCCCCAGCATTTT
CASSFVRSAYSNQPQHF